This entry describes one TCR beta chain. Its specificity is unknown. Germline values: CDR1 DFQATT, CDR2 SNEGSKA (reference sequence). V was trimmed by 2 bases and J by 8 bases, leaving 15 bases between them. CDR3 length equals 13 residues. The data stem from a study of vaccination and CD4 T cells after COVID-19. Study context: In the control cultures, a CEFX pool, an HIV-1 Nef pool, or no peptide was supplied.

Documented treatment: approximately 11-day PBMC culture with coronavirus spike peptide pools or control peptides (ViraFEST assay). The Oncomine TCR Beta short-read assay generated sequence data from the DNA of cultured CD4+ T cells. TCRdb redid the calling of the PCR reads with MiXCR, one entry per CDR3 protein. This sample has approximately 12,000 distinct CDR3 sequences, with around 50% found just once. This chain uses TRBV20-1 with TRBJ1-2, with D uncertain. The source of this sequence is a human donor who had recovered from COVID-19. The material sequenced was CD4+ T cells from blood, cultured in vitro. The CDR3 region is CSARIPARGGYTF. The CDR3, as DNA: TGCAGTGCTAGAATCCCGGCCCGGGGAGGCTACACCTTC.